This TCR beta chain was observed in a study of OX40 agonist ivuxolimab in advanced cancers. Regarding the study in general: Ivuxolimab was an agonistic, fully human IgG2 monoclonal antibody directed against OX40 (CD134), a costimulatory receptor. Intravenous ivuxolimab was administered to patients every 2 weeks at six dose levels: 0.01, 0.1, 0.3, 1.5, 3 and 10 mg/kg. Among the roughly 52 dose-escalation patients, around 19 had hepatocellular carcinoma, approximately 15 melanoma, 9 renal cell carcinoma and 9 head and neck cancer. A male proportion of about 79% and a mean age of approximately 55 years, ranging from about 20 to 85, were recorded for the dose-escalation cohort. Prior anti-PD-1, anti-PD-L1 or anti-CTLA-4 therapy was permitted, and checkpoint inhibitors had been received by around 40% of dose-escalation patients. Partial responses occurred in three dose-escalation patients, of whom one had hepatocellular carcinoma and two had cutaneous melanoma. Peripheral TCRbeta sequencing aimed to test whether ivuxolimab altered TCR sequence diversity and caused clonal T-cell expansion. The paper reports the monotherapy dose-escalation portion (N of about 52 patients) of the phase I ivuxolimab trial.

Genomic DNA was isolated from the sorted cells so that the TCRbeta CDR3 region could be sequenced. TCRbeta CDR3 regions were sequenced using the immunoSEQ Assay. In its TCRdb copy, this immuneACCESS table keeps in-frame sequences only and misses some clones. Where compared with another copy, unresolved V genes explain less than half of these, and the others have no known cause. The sample data list about 110,000 clones, and under 95% of these were observed just once. Of the sample, about 0.67% is held by the ten largest clones. Concerning this clone itself: This receptor's antigen is unknown. The input lacks base qualities; no much larger clone sits a single base away.

The trial excluded patients who had a history of autoimmune disease or who were on systemic immunosuppression. Peripheral blood for TCR sequencing was collected from all dose cohorts at baseline, on cycle 4 day 1, and on cycle 7 day 1. The samples were taken from a phase I, first-in-human, multicenter, open-label dose-escalation trial of ivuxolimab. Adults with locally advanced or metastatic melanoma, renal cell carcinoma, hepatocellular carcinoma or head and neck squamous cell carcinoma were enrolled in the trial. Before TCR sequencing, CD4+ T cells and CD8+ T cells were sorted from peripheral blood as separate populations. Results the study describes overall, beyond this receptor: At doses of 0.1 to 3.0 mg/kg, clonal expansion of both CD4+ and CD8+ T cells in blood was seen between baseline and week 6. Low levels of normalized T-cell clonal expansion were also seen in some patients who did not respond. After ivuxolimab, CD8+ T cells had more expanded clones than CD4+ T cells on average. Which antigens the clonally expanded peripheral T cells were specific for was not determined. In partial responders in the 0.1-3.0 mg/kg groups, normalized peripheral clonal expansion was found to be among the lowest, especially among CD8+ T cells.

Sequenced here: CD4+ or CD8+ T cells sorted from blood, sampled in a trial of the OX40 agonist ivuxolimab. This receptor was obtained from an adult with an advanced solid tumor such as melanoma, head and neck, liver or kidney cancer.

CDR3 sequence: CASSLWTRQSPSTDTQYF. Here is the DNA: TGTGCCAGCAGCCTATGGACAAGGCAATCTCCTAGCACAGATACGCAGTATTTT. The chain is made from TRBV5-6 and TRBJ2-3, with TRBD1 as a weak D call on 5 bases. Inclusive of the bounding cysteine and phenylalanine, the CDR3 is 18 residues long. The only DNA kept is the CDR3, 54 bases in frame from the first base. The germline ends are 21 bases apart after V is trimmed by 4 bases and J by 0 bases. The germline V gene encodes CDR1 SGHDT and CDR2 YYEEEE.